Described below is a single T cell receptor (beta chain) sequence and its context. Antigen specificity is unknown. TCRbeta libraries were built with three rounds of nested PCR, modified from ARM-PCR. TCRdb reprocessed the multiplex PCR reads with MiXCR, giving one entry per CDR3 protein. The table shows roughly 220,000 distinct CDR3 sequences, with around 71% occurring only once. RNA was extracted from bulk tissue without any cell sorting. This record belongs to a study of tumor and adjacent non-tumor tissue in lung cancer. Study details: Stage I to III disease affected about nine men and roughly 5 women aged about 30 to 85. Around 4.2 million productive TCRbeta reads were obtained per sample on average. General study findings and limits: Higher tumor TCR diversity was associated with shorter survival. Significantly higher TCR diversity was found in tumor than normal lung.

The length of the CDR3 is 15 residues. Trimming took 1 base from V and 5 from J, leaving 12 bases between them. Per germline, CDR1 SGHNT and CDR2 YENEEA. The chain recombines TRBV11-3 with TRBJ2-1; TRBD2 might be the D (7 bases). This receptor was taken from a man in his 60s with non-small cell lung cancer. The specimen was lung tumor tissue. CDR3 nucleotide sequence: TGTGCCAGCAGCTTAGGAGGGGGGACTAACAATGAGCAGTTCTTC. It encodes CASSLGGGTNNEQFF.